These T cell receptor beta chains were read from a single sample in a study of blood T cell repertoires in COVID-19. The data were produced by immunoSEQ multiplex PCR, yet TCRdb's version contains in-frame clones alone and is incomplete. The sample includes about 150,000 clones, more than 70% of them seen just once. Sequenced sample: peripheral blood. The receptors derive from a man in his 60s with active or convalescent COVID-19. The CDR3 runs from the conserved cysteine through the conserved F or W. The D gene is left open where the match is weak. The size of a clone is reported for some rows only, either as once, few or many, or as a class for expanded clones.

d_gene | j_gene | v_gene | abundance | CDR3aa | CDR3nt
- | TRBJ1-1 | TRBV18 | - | CASSPLGQSNTEAFF | TGTGCCAGCTCACCATTGGGACAATCCAACACTGAAGCTTTCTTT
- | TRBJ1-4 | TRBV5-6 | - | CASSHRESTNEKLFF | TGTGCCAGCAGTCATCGAGAGTCAACTAATGAAAAACTGTTTTTT
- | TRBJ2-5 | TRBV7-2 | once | CASSLGVMSRETQYF | TGTGCCAGCAGCTTAGGCGTTATGTCACGAGAGACCCAGTACTTC
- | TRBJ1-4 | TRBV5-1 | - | CASSLDPAGEKLFF | TGCGCCAGCAGCTTGGACCCTGCAGGTGAAAAACTGTTTTTT
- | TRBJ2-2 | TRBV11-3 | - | CASSLVGGGGELFF | TGTGCCAGCAGCTTAGTAGGCGGAGGCGGGGAGCTGTTTTTT
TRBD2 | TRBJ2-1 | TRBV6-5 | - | CASGRARSNEQFF | TGTGCCAGCGGGAGGGCCCGCAGCAATGAGCAGTTCTTC
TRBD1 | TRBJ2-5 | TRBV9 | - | CASSPGTGGGETQYF | TGTGCCAGCAGCCCAGGGACAGGGGGAGGAGAGACCCAGTACTTC
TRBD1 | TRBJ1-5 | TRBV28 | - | CASNLGTGPNQPQHF | TGTGCCAGCAATCTCGGGACAGGCCCCAATCAGCCCCAGCATTTT
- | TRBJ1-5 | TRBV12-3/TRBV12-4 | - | CASNLGADQPQHF | TGTGCCAGCAACCTGGGGGCTGATCAGCCCCAGCATTTT
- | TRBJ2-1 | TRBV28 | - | CASTSGAPYNEQFF | TGTGCCAGCACCTCTGGGGCTCCCTACAATGAGCAGTTCTTC
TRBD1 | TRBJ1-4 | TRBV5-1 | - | CASSSRDSEKLFF | TGCGCCAGCAGCAGTCGGGACAGCGAAAAACTGTTTTTT
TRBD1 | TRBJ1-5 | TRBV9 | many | CASNAGGDQPQHF | TGTGCCAGCAACGCAGGGGGCGATCAGCCCCAGCATTTT
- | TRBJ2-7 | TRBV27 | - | CASSPQLAYEQYF | TGTGCCAGCAGTCCCCAGTTGGCCTACGAGCAGTACTTC
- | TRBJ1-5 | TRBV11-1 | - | CASSLVRGQPQHF | TGTGCCAGCAGCTTAGTTCGCGGCCAGCCCCAGCATTTT
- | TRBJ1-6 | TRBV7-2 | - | CASSSTLRRAYNSPLHF | TGTGCCAGCAGCTCAACCCTCCGGAGAGCCTATAATTCACCCCTCCACTTT
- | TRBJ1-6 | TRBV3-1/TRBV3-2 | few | CASSHREGNSPLHF | TGTGCCAGCAGCCACCGAGAGGGTAATTCACCCCTCCACTTT
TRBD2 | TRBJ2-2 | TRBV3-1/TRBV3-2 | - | CASSPPPRLAEINTGELFF | TGTGCCAGCAGCCCCCCCCCGAGACTAGCGGAAATAAACACCGGGGAGCTGTTTTTT
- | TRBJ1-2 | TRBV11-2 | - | CASSLAGGDGSYTF | TGTGCCAGCAGCTTAGCGGGCGGGGACGGGAGCTACACCTTC
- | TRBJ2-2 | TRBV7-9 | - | CASTRVYLRNTGELFF | TGTGCCAGTACTAGAGTTTATCTTCGTAACACCGGGGAGCTGTTTTTT
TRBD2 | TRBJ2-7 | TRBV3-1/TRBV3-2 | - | CASTLTGTRGEQYF | TGTGCCAGCACCCTAACCGGGACTAGGGGCGAGCAGTACTTC
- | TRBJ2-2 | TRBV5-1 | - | CASSLELGELFF | TGCGCCAGCAGCTTGGAACTGGGGGAGCTGTTTTTT
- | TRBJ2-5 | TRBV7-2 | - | CASSSRGGGAGETQYF | TGTGCCAGCAGCAGTAGAGGAGGGGGCGCTGGGGAGACCCAGTACTTC